The 28 T cell receptor beta chains reported below all come from one sample, sequenced in a study of blood T cell repertoires in COVID-19. The table came from immunoSEQ multiplex PCR; TCRdb's copy has only in-frame clones and leaves some out. The sample lists 100,000 or so clones, roughly 84% occurring once. The sequencing input was peripheral blood. The origin of the receptors is a man between 65 and 79 years old with active or convalescent COVID-19.

The rearrangement joins TRBV28 to TRBJ2-5; no clear D gene. The CDR3 extends over 12 amino acids. V lost 4 bases, J lost 3 bases, and 6 bases lay in between. In germline, CDR1 is MDHEN, CDR2 SYDVKM. The CDR3 nucleotides read TGTGCCAGCAGTTCCGCGGAAGAGACCCAGTACTTC. It is translated as CASSSAEETQYF.

This clone was seen only once. CDR3 bases: TGTGCCAGCAGCTTAATGCGGGGGGGCCTAAATGAGCAGTTCTTC. Its protein is CASSLMRGGLNEQFF. The chain recombines TRBV7-2 with TRBJ2-1; 9 nucleotides agree with TRBD2. Unmatched junction bases numbered 6, after V lost 2 bases and J lost 7 bases. Germline CDR1 reads SGHTA; CDR2 reads FQGNSA. The CDR3 sequence is 15 residues long.

This chain uses TRBV27 with TRBJ1-1, with TRBD1 matching 7 bases. This CDR3 comprises 13 residues. The germline V gene encodes CDR1 MNHEY and CDR2 SMNVEV (reference sequence). Trimming cost V 4 bases and J 5 bases; bases outside gene matches: 4. The CDR3 is CASSSQGYTEAFF. For the CDR3, the DNA is TGTGCCAGCAGTTCACAGGGGTATACTGAAGCTTTCTTT.

Comments on this clone: Other nucleotide sequences from this sample produce the same CDR3. This chain links TRBV7-9 with TRBJ1-1; a weak D match, TRBD1 (5 bases). The CDR3 is 13 amino acids. Per the germline V gene, CDR1 is SEHNR and CDR2 is FQNEAQ (reference sequence). V shed 5 bases and J shed 1 base, with 8 bases lying between them. As DNA, the CDR3 is TGTGCCAGCAGCCGTACAGGGAACACTGAAGCTTTCTTT. Its translation: CASSRTGNTEAFF.

The V call is TRBV10-1, the J call TRBJ2-7, with D perhaps matching TRBD2 (6 bases). Germline CDR1 is WNHNN and CDR2 is SYGVQD (reference sequence). CDR3 length equals 12 residues. Trimming removed 10 bases at V and 3 bases at J, with 13 bases between. This chain's CDR3 is CATGGICYEQYF. The CDR3 DNA reads as TGCGCCACCGGAGGGATATGCTACGAGCAGTACTTC.

This chain links TRBV5-5 with TRBJ1-6, with 11 bases fitting TRBD1. The CDR3 has 16 amino acids. Germline CDR1 and CDR2: SGHKS and YYEKEE (reference sequence). With 3 bases clipped from V and 10 bases from J, the junction kept 9 bases outside the gene matches. The DNA of the CDR3 is TGTGCCAGCAGCTCAGTACCGGGACAGGGGGTCTCACCCCTCCACTTT. This codes for CASSSVPGQGVSPLHF.

The V and J genes are TRBV19 and TRBJ1-1, with D possibly being TRBD1 (6 bases). V was shortened by 5 bases and J by 3 bases, with 16 bases between the two germline ends. There are 15 residues in the CDR3. Germline loops: CDR1 LNHDA, CDR2 SQIVND (reference sequence). The CDR3 protein is CASSASRGGHTEAFF. CDR3 in DNA: TGTGCCAGTAGTGCGTCCAGGGGAGGGCACACTGAAGCTTTCTTT.

In this sample, this clone turned up once. Written as DNA, the CDR3 is TGTGCCAGCAGTGAAGAAGAGTGGCGGGGGGGTTACAATGAGCAGTTCTTC. It is translated as CASSEEEWRGGYNEQFF. The V gene is TRBV6-1, the J gene TRBJ2-1, with TRBD2 matching 9 bases. This CDR3 contains 17 residues. Trimming removed 1 base from V and 4 bases from J; junction bases left unmatched: 8. Looked up from germline, CDR1 is MNHNS and CDR2 is SASEGT.

The CDR3 loop is CASSPGQGARGYTF. In DNA, the CDR3 is TGTGCCAGCAGCCCCGGACAGGGGGCGAGGGGCTACACCTTC. J is TRBJ1-2 and V is TRBV5-6; 11 bases are shared with TRBD1. The V and J ends lost 4 bases and 8 bases, in that order; junction bases with no gene match: 7. The germline V gene has CDR1 SGHDT and CDR2 YYEEEE. The CDR3 runs 14 residues.

The CDR3 loop is CASRMDRAYEQYF. For the CDR3, the DNA is TGTGCCAGCAGGATGGACAGGGCCTACGAGCAGTACTTC. The chain joins TRBV27 to TRBJ2-7, with TRBD1 matching over 8 bases. The V and J ends lost 6 bases and 2 bases, in that order; junction bases with no gene match: 3. This CDR3 is built from 13 residues. Germline values: CDR1 MNHEY, CDR2 SMNVEV (reference sequence).

The gene calls are TRBV7-9 and TRBJ2-5, with TRBD1 matching over 9 bases. The CDR3 runs 14 residues. V was pared by 4 bases and J by 4 bases, with 4 bases of the junction left unmatched. Germline V gene lookup returns CDR1 SEHNR and CDR2 FQNEAQ (reference sequence). The chain's CDR3 is CASSSQGAGETQYF. The CDR3 DNA reads as TGTGCCAGCAGCTCACAGGGGGCGGGAGAGACCCAGTACTTC.

This clone was seen a handful of times. The chain uses TRBV7-9 and TRBJ2-3, with D perhaps TRBD1 (6 bases). This CDR3 comprises 13 residues. Per the germline V gene, CDR1 is SEHNR and CDR2 is FQNEAQ (reference sequence). Trimming removed 6 bases from V and 4 bases from J, with 11 bases in between. CDR3 sequence: CASSYQGPDTQYF. Here the CDR3 DNA reads TGTGCCAGCAGTTATCAGGGGCCAGATACGCAGTATTTT.

The chain combines TRBV30 with TRBJ2-7, with D possibly being TRBD1 (5 bases). V lost 4 bases to trimming and J lost 1 base, with 8 bases between them. Germline values: CDR1 GTSNPN, CDR2 SVGIG (reference sequence). The CDR3 is made up of 12 amino acids. The CDR3: CAWMAGSYEQYF. The CDR3, as DNA: TGTGCCTGGATGGCAGGGTCCTACGAGCAGTACTTC. The full variable domain, rest sourced from reference TRBV30 and TRBJ2-7, is SQTIHQWPATLVQPVGSPLSLECTVEGTSNPNLYWYRQAAGRGLQLLFYSVGIGQISSEVPQNLSASRPQDRQFILSSKKLLLSDSGFYLCAWMAGSYEQYFGPGTRLTVT.

The gene calls are TRBV4-1 and TRBJ2-5, with D perhaps matching TRBD2 (6 bases). V lost 0 bases and J 7 bases, leaving 15 bases between the germline ends. This CDR3 is built from 15 residues. Germline loops: CDR1 MGHRA, CDR2 YSYEKL. The DNA of the CDR3 is TGCGCCAGCAGCCAAGATGTCACTAGCCGGGGGACCCAGTACTTC. Residues: CASSQDVTSRGTQYF.

The chain employs TRBV15 and TRBJ1-6; the match to TRBD1 covers 7 bases. The CDR3 length is 18 residues. Germline assignment: CDR1 LNHNV and CDR2 YYDKDF (reference sequence). Trimming removed 3 bases from V and 0 bases from J; junction bases left unmatched: 8. The CDR3 DNA is TGTGCCACCAGCAGGCCTCAGGGGGGTAGCTCCTATAATTCACCCCTCCACTTT. Encoded protein: CATSRPQGGSSYNSPLHF.

The V and J genes are TRBV4-3 and TRBJ2-2, with a tentative D call TRBD1 (6 bases). The CDR3 length is 16 residues. The germline gives CDR1 LGHNA, CDR2 YSLEER. The germline V and J ends were trimmed by 4 bases and 0 bases, with 12 bases remaining between them. The CDR3 DNA reads as TGCGCCAGCAGCCGCATCGGGACAACGAACACCGGGGAGCTGTTTTTT. This sequence encodes CASSRIGTTNTGELFF.

This clone has more than one count but fewer than ten. The chain employs TRBV7-9 and TRBJ2-2; no reliable D call. Per germline, CDR1 SEHNR and CDR2 FQNEAQ (reference sequence). The CDR3 extends over 12 amino acids. Between the trimmed V and J ends, which lost 5 bases and 3 bases, there was a span of 4 bases. The CDR3: CASSQYTGELFF. Written as DNA, the CDR3 is TGTGCCAGCAGCCAGTACACCGGGGAGCTGTTTTTT.

The chain carries TRBV7-8 and TRBJ1-5; no clear D. The CDR3 has 15 amino acids. The V end was cut by 1 base, the J end by 2 bases, with 9 bases between. Looked up from germline, CDR1 is SGHVS and CDR2 is FQNEAQ. The CDR3 region is CASSLGLQRNQPQHF. CDR3 bases: TGTGCCAGCAGCTTAGGATTACAGCGCAATCAGCCCCAGCATTTT.

The V gene is TRBV20-1, the J gene TRBJ2-5, with 7 bases matching TRBD2. This CDR3 spans 14 amino acids. Germline V gene lookup returns CDR1 DFQATT and CDR2 SNEGSKA (reference sequence). V dropped 3 bases and J dropped 5; count of bases not matched to a gene: 9. Here the CDR3 reads CSASRTIGRETQYF. CDR3 nucleotides: TGCAGTGCTAGTCGGACAATCGGGAGGGAGACCCAGTACTTC.

J is TRBJ1-2 and V is TRBV5-1; 9 bases are shared with TRBD1. Germline V CDR1 and CDR2: SGHRS, YFSETQ. After removal of 2 bases from V and 3 bases from J, the junction contained 8 bases not matched to a gene. The CDR3 has 16 amino acids. This chain's CDR3 is CASSFPPGQGDYGYTF. CDR3 DNA: TGCGCCAGCAGCTTCCCCCCGGGACAGGGTGACTATGGCTACACCTTC.

Details on this clone: In the same sample, other DNA sequences code for this CDR3. The CDR3 DNA follows: TGTGCCAGCAGTTTAGGGGGGGGCACTGAAGCTTTCTTT. Protein: CASSLGGGTEAFF. V is TRBV12-3 or TRBV12-4 and J is TRBJ1-1; a weak D match, TRBD1 (5 bases). V was trimmed by 1 base and J by 4 bases, leaving 7 bases between them. The CDR3 is 13 amino acids.

The chain combines TRBV7-9 with TRBJ1-1; 10 bases are a match to TRBD1. There are 14 residues in the CDR3. The germline CDR1 and CDR2 sequences are SEHNR and FQNEAQ (reference sequence). V shed 0 bases, J shed 5 bases, and the junction held 0 bases outside the gene matches. The CDR3 DNA is TGTGCCAGCAGCTTAGCGGGACAGGGGACTGAAGCTTTCTTT. Protein: CASSLAGQGTEAFF.

The chain joins TRBV19 to TRBJ1-2; the D gene is possibly TRBD1 (6 bases). V lost 6 bases, J lost 2 bases, and 10 bases lay in between. CDR1 and CDR2 (germline): LNHDA, SQIVND (reference sequence). The CDR3 is made up of 13 amino acids. The CDR3 region is CASSPGVNYGYTF. CDR3 coding DNA: TGTGCCAGTAGCCCAGGGGTGAACTATGGCTACACCTTC.

The CDR3 spells CASSLDGGGAWFSYEQYF. DNA of the CDR3: TGTGCCAGCAGCTTGGATGGCGGGGGGGCCTGGTTTTCCTACGAGCAGTACTTC. The chain employs TRBV5-6 and TRBJ2-7; 9 bases are shared with TRBD2. The CDR3 loop spans 18 amino acids. The V and J ends lost 0 bases and 1 base, in that order; junction bases with no gene match: 11. Germline loops: CDR1 SGHDT, CDR2 YYEEEE.

The chain recombines TRBV9 with TRBJ2-2; 11 nucleotides align to TRBD2. Germline trimming cut 0 bases from V and 5 bases from J; bases unmatched to any gene: 6. Germline CDR1 is SGDLS and CDR2 is YYNGEE. The CDR3 spans 17 residues. Here the CDR3 DNA reads TGTGCCAGCAGCGTAGGTCCGGGACTAGCGGTTACCGGGGAGCTGTTTTTT. Protein product: CASSVGPGLAVTGELFF.

This chain links TRBV7-8 with TRBJ2-7; 8 bases are a match to TRBD1. The CDR3 runs 15 residues. Germline CDR1 is SGHVS and CDR2 is FQNEAQ. The J segment lost 3 bases and the V segment lost 1 base, leaving 5 bases of the junction unmatched. The CDR3 nucleotides are TGTGCCAGCAGCTTAGTCCAGGGGGCTTTCTACGAGCAGTACTTC. Translating gives CASSLVQGAFYEQYF. Variable domain in full (rest from reference TRBV7-8 and TRBJ2-7): GAGVSQSPRYKVAKRGQDVALRCDPISGHVSLFWYQQALGQGPEFLTYFQNEAQLDKSGLPSDRFFAERPEGSVSTLKIQRTQQEDSAVYLCASSLVQGAFYEQYFGPGTRLTVT.

The V and J genes are TRBV6-1 and TRBJ1-1; no firm D call. The CDR3 totals 15 residues. Deletions cut 1 base from V and 3 bases from J, with 12 bases between. Per the germline V gene, CDR1 is MNHNS and CDR2 is SASEGT. In DNA, the CDR3 is TGTGCCAGCAGTGAAGAAGGAGGGTCCCACACTGAAGCTTTCTTT. This codes for CASSEEGGSHTEAFF.

This clone occurred a few times. V gene TRBV6-6 combines with J gene TRBJ2-3, with D perhaps matching TRBD2 (6 bases). The germline gives CDR1 MNHNY, CDR2 SVGAGI (reference sequence). V shed 2 bases and J shed 4 bases, with 13 bases lying between them. This CDR3 has 15 residues. This CDR3 is CASSYVLATADTQYF. CDR3 nucleotide sequence: TGTGCCAGCAGTTACGTACTAGCTACGGCAGATACGCAGTATTTT.